This TCR beta chain was obtained from a study of early T cells in non-severe SARS-CoV-2 infection. Study background: Sequencing of bulk RNA from unsorted whole blood was done, without chain pairing.

V lost 4 bases and J lost 5, with 15 bases in between. The germline CDR1 and CDR2 sequences are MNHNS and SASEGT. The CDR3 consists of 14 residues. Tagging with unique molecular identifiers was applied to individual cDNA molecules. TCRdb processed the 5' RACE reads anew with MiXCR; each CDR3 protein has one entry. Among around 50,000 distinct CDR3 sequences listed, 10% to 15% were seen once. This clonotype was recorded at least ten times. The antigen is unknown. Study-level results: The VDJdb matching leaned toward anti-spike CD8 responses and overlooked private and CD4 specificities.

The chain recombines TRBV6-1 with TRBJ2-7; a weak D match, TRBD1 (6 bases). The sequence was collected from an adult who was a healthcare worker with PCR-confirmed SARS-CoV-2 infection or an uninfected control (not recorded which). Sequencing was carried out using whole blood. As DNA, the CDR3 is TGTGCCAGCAGTGTCGAACAGGGTTTCCACGAGCAGTACTTC. It specifies CASSVEQGFHEQYF.